The sequence of this T cell receptor (beta chain) was determined in a study of shared clonotypes between healthy human individuals. TCRdb's copy holds only in-frame clones and misses some; the assay was immunoSEQ multiplex PCR. The sample shows 1,500,000 or so clones, around 97% of them seen only once. Germline CDR1 reads MNHNS; CDR2 reads SASEGT. The CDR3 contains 15 residues. V lost 3 bases to trimming and J lost 2 bases; unmatched junction nucleotides: 4. The sample comprised naive CD4+ T cells sorted from blood. Subset here: CD45RA+ positively selected. V and J are TRBV6-1 and TRBJ2-7, with TRBD1 identical over 10 bases. The TCR originated in a man aged 25-40 years in good health. The chain's CDR3 is CASSDPGQGTYEQYF. In nucleotides, the CDR3 is TGTGCCAGCAGTGACCCGGGACAGGGGACCTACGAGCAGTACTTC.